One sample yielded the 22 T cell receptor beta chains listed below, sequenced in a study of immune evolution from preneoplasia to lung adenocarcinoma. Clones were sequenced by immunoSEQ multiplex PCR, and TCRdb holds only the in-frame ones, with some missing. Of roughly 6,300 clones listed, around 78% are singletons. Sequencing was carried out using FFPE lung adenocarcinoma in situ tissue. These receptors all stem from a donor of 70 years or more with lung adenocarcinoma.

V and J are TRBV28 and TRBJ1-4, with D unclear. V was pared by 8 bases and J by 0 bases, with 13 bases between. This CDR3 is built from 15 residues. Germline-derived CDR1 and CDR2 are MDHEN and SYDVKM. CDR3 DNA: TGTGCCAGCGCCGAGGACGGTGCAACTAATGAAAAACTGTTTTTT. Its protein product is CASAEDGATNEKLFF.

The chain combines TRBV30 with TRBJ1-3; no definite D call. The CDR3 runs to 13 residues. Between the trimmed V and J ends, which lost 2 bases and 0 bases, there was a span of 5 bases. Germline CDR1 GTSNPN, CDR2 SVGIG (reference sequence). CDR3 amino acids: CAWSLFSGNTIYF. The CDR3 DNA follows: TGTGCCTGGAGTTTGTTCTCTGGAAACACCATATATTTT.

The V call is TRBV30, the J call TRBJ1-1, with D maybe TRBD1 (5 bases). Germline CDR1 is GTSNPN and CDR2 is SVGIG (reference sequence). The CDR3 has 13 amino acids. V was pared by 0 bases and J by 2 bases, with 7 bases between. CDR3 sequence (DNA): TGTGCCTGGAGTGTAGGGGCCAACACTGAAGCTTTCTTT. Residues: CAWSVGANTEAFF.

The CDR3 loop is CASSKALNTEAFF. CDR3 bases: TGCGCCAGCAGTAAAGCGTTGAACACTGAAGCTTTCTTT. The chain couples TRBV4-1 to TRBJ1-1; D uncertain. Between the trimmed V and J ends, which lost 6 bases and 0 bases, there was a span of 8 bases. Looked up from germline, CDR1 is MGHRA and CDR2 is YSYEKL. The CDR3 runs to 13 residues.

The chain employs TRBV5-6 and TRBJ1-4; no clear D. The CDR3 has 11 residues. Germline CDR1 and CDR2: SGHDT and YYEEEE. V lost 4 bases, J lost 6 bases, and 4 bases lay in between. The CDR3 DNA reads as TGTGCCAGCAGCATAGATGAAAAACTGTTTTTT. This sequence encodes CASSIDEKLFF.

Only a few counts were recorded for this clone. V and J are TRBV10-3 and TRBJ2-7; D might be TRBD1 (6 bases). Germline V gene data show CDR1 as ENHRY and CDR2 as SYGVKD. V lost 4 bases, J lost 0 bases, and 13 bases lay in between. This CDR3 is built from 15 residues. The CDR3: CAISATNRDSYEQYF. As DNA, the CDR3 is TGTGCCATCAGTGCGACAAACAGGGACTCCTACGAGCAGTACTTC.

The chain uses TRBV7-9 and TRBJ1-1; weak D call: TRBD1 (5 bases). Germline loops: CDR1 SEHNR, CDR2 FQNEAQ (reference sequence). V lost 0 bases and J lost 0, with 8 bases in between. The CDR3 is made up of 15 amino acids. The CDR3 DNA sequence: TGTGCCAGCAGCTTAGCGGTAGGGGTGAACACTGAAGCTTTCTTT. It yields the protein CASSLAVGVNTEAFF. Based on the CDR3 plus reference TRBV7-9 and TRBJ1-1, the full variable domain is DTGVSQNPRHKITKRGQNVTFRCDPISEHNRLYWYRQTLGQGPEFLTYFQNEAQLEKSRLLSDRFSAERPKGSFSTLEIQRTEQGDSAMYLCASSLAVGVNTEAFFGQGTRLTVV.

This clone was detected only a few times. This chain uses TRBV5-8 with TRBJ1-5; maybe TRBD1 (6 bases). The CDR3 length is 15 residues. Germline CDR1 and CDR2: SGHTS and YDEGEE. Trimming removed 2 bases at V and 3 bases at J, with 12 bases between. CDR3 sequence reads: CASSLGDTNNQPQHF. CDR3 coding DNA: TGTGCCAGCAGCTTAGGGGACACTAACAATCAGCCCCAGCATTTT.

This clone was counted a single time. V gene TRBV5-1 combines with J gene TRBJ1-4, with D perhaps TRBD1 (6 bases). This CDR3 comprises 13 residues. V gave up 4 bases and J gave up 5 bases, with 9 bases separating them. Germline loops: CDR1 SGHRS, CDR2 YFSETQ. CDR3 loop: CASSQGQNEKLFF. CDR3 bases: TGCGCCAGCAGCCAAGGACAGAATGAAAAACTGTTTTTT.

The rearrangement links TRBV19 to TRBJ2-7, with D perhaps TRBD2 (5 bases). The CDR3 length is 14 residues. Germline V gives CDR1 LNHDA, CDR2 SQIVND (reference sequence). The germline V and J ends were trimmed by 4 bases and 3 bases, with 13 bases remaining between them. The CDR3 DNA reads as TGTGCCAGTAGTACCTTGACGGGGAGCTACGAGCAGTACTTC. Protein sequence: CASSTLTGSYEQYF.

Judged by abundance, this clone is large. The V call is TRBV2, the J call TRBJ1-2; D uncertain. Per the germline V gene, CDR1 is SNHLY and CDR2 is FYNNEI. V lost 4 bases to trimming and J lost 3 bases, with 9 bases between them. The CDR3 consists of 13 residues. For the CDR3, the DNA is TGTGCCAGCAGTGCGGCAGCCTACTATGGCTACACCTTC. This codes for CASSAAAYYGYTF.

V is TRBV19 and J is TRBJ1-5, with a possible D match to TRBD1 (5 bases). This CDR3 contains 12 residues. Trimming cost V 8 bases and J 4 bases, with 9 bases left between them. Germline values: CDR1 LNHDA, CDR2 SQIVND (reference sequence). The CDR3, as DNA: TGTGCCAGTGGGGGGGGAAATCAGCCCCAGCATTTT. It specifies CASGGGNQPQHF.

V and J are TRBV7-9 and TRBJ2-1; possibly TRBD1 for D (6 bases). CDR1 is SEHNR and CDR2 is FQNEAQ in the germline V gene (reference sequence). The CDR3 extends over 13 amino acids. The ends were cut back, 3 bases at V and 6 bases at J, with 9 bases in the middle. In DNA, the CDR3 is TGTGCCAGCAGCTTCCTCAGGGGCAATGAGCAGTTCTTC. Translating gives CASSFLRGNEQFF. Full variable domain (remainder filled in from reference TRBV7-9 and TRBJ2-1): DTGVSQNPRHKITKRGQNVTFRCDPISEHNRLYWYRQTLGQGPEFLTYFQNEAQLEKSRLLSDRFSAERPKGSFSTLEIQRTEQGDSAMYLCASSFLRGNEQFFGPGTRLTVL.

This chain connects TRBV19 to TRBJ2-5, with 9 bases aligning to TRBD2. The V gene's germline CDR1 is LNHDA and CDR2 SQIVND (reference sequence). V gave up 1 base and J gave up 2 bases; unmatched junction bases: 11. The CDR3 has 18 residues. The CDR3 region has the DNA TGTGCCAGTAGTATAGCTCCTAGCGGGGCAGCGGCTCAAGAGACCCAGTACTTC. As protein: CASSIAPSGAAAQETQYF.

This clone was seen more than once but under ten times. The chain joins TRBV6-5 to TRBJ1-3; TRBD1 agrees at 10 bases. The CDR3 runs to 14 residues. Germline V CDR1 and CDR2: MNHEY, SVGAGI. V trimming: 8 bases; J trimming: 4 bases; junction bases outside the gene matches: 5. CDR3 in amino acids: CASYRQGAGNTIYF. CDR3 DNA: TGTGCCAGCTATAGACAGGGGGCGGGAAACACCATATATTTT.

V is TRBV5-8 and J is TRBJ2-3; D not certain. Per germline, CDR1 SGHTS and CDR2 YDEGEE. The CDR3 contains 14 residues. Trimming cost V 2 bases and J 0 bases, with 7 bases left between them. The CDR3 coding sequence is TGTGCCAGCAGCTTCTCCCCTAGCACAGATACGCAGTATTTT. Translating gives CASSFSPSTDTQYF.

The chain carries TRBV6-6 and TRBJ1-5; TRBD1 agrees at 7 bases. The CDR3 consists of 15 residues. Germline CDR1 MNHNY, CDR2 SVGAGI (reference sequence). With 2 bases clipped from V and 5 bases from J, the junction kept 6 bases outside the gene matches. DNA of the CDR3: TGTGCCAGCAGTTACACGACAGGGATAGATCAGCCCCAGCATTTT. Amino acid sequence: CASSYTTGIDQPQHF.

This clone was recorded a few times. This chain uses TRBV5-4 with TRBJ2-4; D gene uncertain. This CDR3 has 16 residues. Trimming cost V 0 bases and J 0 bases, with 10 bases left between them. The V gene's germline CDR1 is SGHNT and CDR2 YYREEE (reference sequence). The CDR3 nucleotides are TGTGCCAGCAGCTTGGATGCTTGGGTAGCCAAAAACATTCAGTACTTC. It encodes CASSLDAWVAKNIQYF.

The chain employs TRBV7-2 and TRBJ1-3, with no clear D. V was clipped by 1 base and J by 0 bases, with 10 bases between them. CDR1 and CDR2 from the germline V gene are SGHTA and FQGNSA. This CDR3 spans 16 amino acids. For the CDR3, the DNA is TGTGCCAGCAGCTTAGGGTCGGGGTTCTCTGGAAACACCATATATTTT. Translation gives CASSLGSGFSGNTIYF.

The V gene is TRBV18, the J gene TRBJ1-3; 7 positions match TRBD1. The germline V gene encodes CDR1 KGHSH and CDR2 LQKENI. V gave up 0 bases and J gave up 5 bases; unmatched junction bases: 1. This CDR3 contains 14 residues. The CDR3 sequence is CASSPPGQRNTIYF. The CDR3 DNA follows: TGTGCCAGCTCACCACCGGGACAGAGAAACACCATATATTTT.

The chain combines TRBV4-1 with TRBJ2-2; weak D call: TRBD1 (6 bases). V gave up 1 base and J gave up 4 bases, with 10 bases separating them. Per germline, CDR1 MGHRA and CDR2 YSYEKL. The CDR3 contains 15 residues. The CDR3 bases are TGCGCCAGCAGCCAAGGATCAGGGGCCACCGGGGAGCTGTTTTTT. Translation gives CASSQGSGATGELFF.

This chain connects TRBV6-5 to TRBJ2-5; the match to TRBD2 covers 7 bases. The CDR3 runs to 13 residues. CDR1 is MNHEY and CDR2 is SVGAGI in the germline V gene. Trimming removed 6 bases from V and 2 bases from J; junction bases left unmatched: 3. The CDR3 spells CASSRDYQETQYF. Here the CDR3 DNA reads TGTGCCAGCAGCAGGGACTATCAAGAGACCCAGTACTTC.